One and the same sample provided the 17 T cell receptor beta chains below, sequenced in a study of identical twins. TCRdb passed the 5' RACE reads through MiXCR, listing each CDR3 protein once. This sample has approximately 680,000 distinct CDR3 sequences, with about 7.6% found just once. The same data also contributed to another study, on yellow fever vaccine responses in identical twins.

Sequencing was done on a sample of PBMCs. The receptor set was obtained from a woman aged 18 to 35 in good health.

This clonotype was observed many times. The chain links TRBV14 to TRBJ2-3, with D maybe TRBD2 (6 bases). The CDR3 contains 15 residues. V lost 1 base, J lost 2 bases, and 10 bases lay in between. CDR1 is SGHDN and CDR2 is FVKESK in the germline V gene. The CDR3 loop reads CASSQVRGNTDTQYF. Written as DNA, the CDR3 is TGTGCCAGCAGCCAAGTGCGGGGCAACACAGATACGCAGTATTTT.

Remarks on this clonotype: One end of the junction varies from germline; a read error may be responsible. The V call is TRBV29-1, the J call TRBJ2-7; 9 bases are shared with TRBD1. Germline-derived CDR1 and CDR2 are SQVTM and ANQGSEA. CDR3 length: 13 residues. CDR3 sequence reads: CSAEGTGRYEQYF. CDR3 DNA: TGCAGCGCTGAAGGGACAGGGCGTTACGAGCAGTACTTC.

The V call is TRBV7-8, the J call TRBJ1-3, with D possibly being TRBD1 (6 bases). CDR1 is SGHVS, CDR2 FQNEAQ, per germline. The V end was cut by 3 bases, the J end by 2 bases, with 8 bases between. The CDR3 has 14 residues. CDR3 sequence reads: CASSFRGAGNTIYF. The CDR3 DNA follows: TGTGCCAGCAGCTTTAGGGGGGCTGGAAACACCATATATTTT.

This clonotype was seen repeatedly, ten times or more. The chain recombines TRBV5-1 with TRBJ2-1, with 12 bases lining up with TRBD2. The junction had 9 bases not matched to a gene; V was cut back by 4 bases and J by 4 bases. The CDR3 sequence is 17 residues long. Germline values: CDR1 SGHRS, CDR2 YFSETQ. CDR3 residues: CASSAGLAGTSYNEQFF. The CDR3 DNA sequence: TGCGCCAGCAGCGCAGGACTAGCGGGAACGTCATACAATGAGCAGTTCTTC.

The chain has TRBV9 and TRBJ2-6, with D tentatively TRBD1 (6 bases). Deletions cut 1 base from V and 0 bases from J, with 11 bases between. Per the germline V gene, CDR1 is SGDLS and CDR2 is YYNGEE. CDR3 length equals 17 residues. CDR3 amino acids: CASSVKGQNSGANVLTF. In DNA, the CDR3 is TGTGCCAGCAGCGTAAAGGGACAAAACTCTGGGGCCAACGTCCTGACTTTC.

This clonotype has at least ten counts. The CDR3 spells CASSQDLGTQYF. CDR3 in DNA: TGCGCCAGCAGCCAAGATCTAGGGACCCAGTACTTC. The gene calls are TRBV4-1 and TRBJ2-5; D remains ambiguous. CDR1 is MGHRA and CDR2 is YSYEKL in the germline V gene. V was cut by 0 bases and J by 7 bases, with 6 bases left in between. This CDR3 has 12 residues.

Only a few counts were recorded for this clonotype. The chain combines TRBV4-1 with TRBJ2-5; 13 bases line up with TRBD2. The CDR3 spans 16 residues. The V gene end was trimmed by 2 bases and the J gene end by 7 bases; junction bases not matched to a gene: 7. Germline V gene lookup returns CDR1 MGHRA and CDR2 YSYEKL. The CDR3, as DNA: TGCGCCAGCAGCCAAAGGACTAGCGGGAGTGTCGGGACCCAGTACTTC. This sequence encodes CASSQRTSGSVGTQYF.

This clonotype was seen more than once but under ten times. The CDR3 reads CAISEKRLAGGVQETQYF. The CDR3 DNA follows: TGTGCCATCAGTGAGAAGAGACTAGCGGGAGGGGTCCAAGAGACCCAGTACTTC. The rearrangement joins TRBV10-3 to TRBJ2-5; 14 nucleotides agree with TRBD2. CDR3 length: 18 residues. Looked up from germline, CDR1 is ENHRY and CDR2 is SYGVKD. After removal of 2 bases from V and 1 base from J, the junction contained 6 bases not matched to a gene.

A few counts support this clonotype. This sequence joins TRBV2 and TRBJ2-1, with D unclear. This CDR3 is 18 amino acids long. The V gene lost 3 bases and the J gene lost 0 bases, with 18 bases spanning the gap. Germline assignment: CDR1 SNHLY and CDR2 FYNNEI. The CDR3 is CASSESWNKQSSYNEQFF. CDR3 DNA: TGTGCCAGCAGTGAGTCCTGGAACAAACAGAGCTCCTACAATGAGCAGTTCTTC.

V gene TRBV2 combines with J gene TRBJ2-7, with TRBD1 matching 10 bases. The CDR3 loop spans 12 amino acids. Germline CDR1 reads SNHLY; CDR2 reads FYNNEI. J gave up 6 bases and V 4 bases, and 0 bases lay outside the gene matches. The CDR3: CASSGDRGEQYV. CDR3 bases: TGTGCCAGCAGTGGGGACAGGGGCGAGCAGTACGTC.

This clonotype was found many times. CDR3 DNA sequence: TGTGCCAGCAGTGGTCGCGGGACCCTCTCCTACAATGAGCAGTTCTTC. Translated, it gives CASSGRGTLSYNEQFF. The chain has TRBV2 and TRBJ2-1, with D maybe TRBD2 (6 bases). This CDR3 has 16 amino acids. CDR1 is SNHLY and CDR2 is FYNNEI in the germline V gene. V was cut by 4 bases and J by 0 bases, with 13 bases left in between.

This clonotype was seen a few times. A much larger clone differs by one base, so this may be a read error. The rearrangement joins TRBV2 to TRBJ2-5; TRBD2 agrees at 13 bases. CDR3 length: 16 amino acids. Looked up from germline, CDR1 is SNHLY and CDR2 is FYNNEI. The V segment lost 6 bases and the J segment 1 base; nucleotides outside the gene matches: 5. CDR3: CASREGLAGTQETQYF. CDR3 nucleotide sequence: TGTGCCAGCAGAGAGGGACTAGCGGGGACCCAAGAGACCCAGTACTTC.

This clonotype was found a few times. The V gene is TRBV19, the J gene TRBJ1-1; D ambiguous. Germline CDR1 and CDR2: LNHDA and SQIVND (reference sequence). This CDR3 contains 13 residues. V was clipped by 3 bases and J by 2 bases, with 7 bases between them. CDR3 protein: CASSIGGNTEAFF. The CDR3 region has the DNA TGTGCCAGTAGTATTGGAGGCAACACTGAAGCTTTCTTT.

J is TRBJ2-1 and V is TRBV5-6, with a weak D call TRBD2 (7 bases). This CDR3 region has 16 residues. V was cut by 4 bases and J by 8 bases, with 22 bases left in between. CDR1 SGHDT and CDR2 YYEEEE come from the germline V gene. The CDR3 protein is CASSPPLGGGLDEQFF. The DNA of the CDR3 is TGTGCCAGCAGCCCTCCCTTGGGGGGGGGCCTTGATGAGCAGTTCTTC. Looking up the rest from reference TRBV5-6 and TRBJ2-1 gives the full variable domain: DAGVTQSPTHLIKTRGQQVTLRCSPKSGHDTVSWYQQALGQGPQFIFQYYEEEERQRGNFPDRFSGHQFPNYSSELNVNALLLGDSALYLCASSPPLGGGLDEQFFGPGTRLTVL.

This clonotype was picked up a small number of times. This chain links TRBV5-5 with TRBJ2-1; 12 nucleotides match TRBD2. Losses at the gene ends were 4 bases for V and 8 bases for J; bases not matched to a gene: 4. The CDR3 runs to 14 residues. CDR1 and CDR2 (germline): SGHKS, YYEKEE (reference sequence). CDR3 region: CASSKLAGGYEQFF. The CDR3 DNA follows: TGTGCCAGCAGCAAACTAGCGGGAGGTTATGAGCAGTTCTTC.

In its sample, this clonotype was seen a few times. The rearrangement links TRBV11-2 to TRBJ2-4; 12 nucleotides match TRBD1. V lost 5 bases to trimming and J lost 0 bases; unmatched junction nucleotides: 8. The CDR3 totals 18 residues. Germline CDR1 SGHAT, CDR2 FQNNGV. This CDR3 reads CASSPGTGGDLAKNIQYF. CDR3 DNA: TGTGCCAGCAGCCCCGGGACAGGGGGCGACTTAGCCAAAAACATTCAGTACTTC.

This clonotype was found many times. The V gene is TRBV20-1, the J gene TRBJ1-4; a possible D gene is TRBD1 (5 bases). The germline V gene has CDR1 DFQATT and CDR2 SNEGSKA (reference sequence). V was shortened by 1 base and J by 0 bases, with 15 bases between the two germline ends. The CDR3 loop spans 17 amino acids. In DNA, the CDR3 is TGCAGTGCTAGAGTATGGCAGGGTGGACCAACTAATGAAAAACTGTTTTTT. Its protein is CSARVWQGGPTNEKLFF.